Shown below are 26 T cell receptor beta chains from a single sample sequenced in a study of cytomegalovirus exposure and HLA in healthy donors. Use of 60 Vbeta and 13 Jbeta primers characterized the PCR. The data were produced by immunoSEQ multiplex PCR, yet TCRdb's version contains in-frame clones alone and is incomplete. In the table there are 99,000 or so clones, around 72% of which are singletons. The sequencing sample was made of PBMCs. The receptor source for this set is a male donor in good health and CMV-seronegative.

The chain is built from TRBV7-8 and TRBJ2-7; a weak D match, TRBD1 (6 bases). The germline CDR1 and CDR2 sequences are SGHVS and FQNEAQ. CDR3 length equals 17 residues. The V end was cut by 2 bases, the J end by 0 bases, with 17 bases between. CDR3 sequence (DNA): TGTGCCAGCAGCTTATCGTCCGGGACATTAAGCTCCTACGAGCAGTACTTC. Protein product: CASSLSSGTLSSYEQYF.

The V and J genes are TRBV5-4 and TRBJ2-5; the D gene is possibly TRBD2 (5 bases). CDR3 length: 16 residues. The germline V and J ends were trimmed by 4 bases and 2 bases, with 18 bases remaining between them. In germline, CDR1 is SGHNT, CDR2 YYREEE (reference sequence). In DNA, the CDR3 is TGTGCCAGCAGCCTATGGACTCTCTCTGGACAAGAGACCCAGTACTTC. It translates to CASSLWTLSGQETQYF.

This clone was observed a single time. The chain recombines TRBV6-4 with TRBJ2-2; TRBD1 aligns across 10 bases. CDR1 is MRHNA, CDR2 SNTAGT, per germline. There are 13 residues in the CDR3. The trim removed 6 bases at V and 6 bases at J, leaving 1 base unmatched. The CDR3 loop is CASSGQGAGELFF. The CDR3 nucleotides read TGTGCCAGCAGCGGACAGGGGGCCGGGGAGCTGTTTTTT.

The rearrangement links TRBV27 to TRBJ2-1; TRBD2 is a possible D gene (6 bases). From germline, CDR1 is MNHEY and CDR2 SMNVEV (reference sequence). V dropped 5 bases and J dropped 6 bases, with 17 bases sitting between them. The CDR3 sequence is 15 residues long. Here the CDR3 DNA reads TGTGCCAGCAGTGCAAGACTAGGGTTGGCCAATGAGCAGTTCTTC. Translating gives CASSARLGLANEQFF.

This chain uses TRBV11-2 with TRBJ2-1; D gene unclear. The CDR3 consists of 12 residues. Trimming pared 5 bases from V and 8 bases from J, leaving 10 bases between. The germline V gene encodes CDR1 SGHAT and CDR2 FQNNGV. The CDR3 region has the DNA TGTGCCAGCAGCCCTTCCCCCGATGAGCAGTTCTTC. This encodes CASSPSPDEQFF. The full variable domain, completed using reference TRBV11-2 and TRBJ2-1, is EAGVAQSPRYKIIEKRQSVAFWCNPISGHATLYWYQQILGQGPKLLIQFQNNGVVDDSQLPKDRFSAERLKGVDSTLKIQPAKLEDSAVYLCASSPSPDEQFFGPGTRLTVL.

Here the CDR3 DNA reads TGCAGTGCTAACGGAGAGACCCAGTACTTC. Translated: CSANGETQYF. The J gene is TRBJ2-5, the V gene TRBV20-1, with no clear D. This CDR3 is 10 amino acids long. Between the trimmed V and J ends, which lost 4 bases and 4 bases, there was a span of 4 bases. Germline V gene lookup returns CDR1 DFQATT and CDR2 SNEGSKA (reference sequence).

CDR3 DNA sequence: TGTGCCAGCAGCTTCGGGAACACTGAAGCTTTCTTT. This sequence encodes CASSFGNTEAFF. The chain couples TRBV7-9 to TRBJ1-1; D is undetermined. The germline CDR1 and CDR2 sequences are SEHNR and FQNEAQ (reference sequence). The CDR3 covers 12 residues. Trimming took 3 bases from V and 1 from J, leaving 3 bases between them.

With respect to this clone: The sample contains more than one DNA sequence encoding this CDR3. The rearrangement uses TRBV5-1 and TRBJ2-3, with TRBD2 as a possible D gene (6 bases). The V gene lost 0 bases and the J gene lost 3 bases, with 8 bases spanning the gap. The V gene's germline CDR1 is SGHRS and CDR2 YFSETQ. The CDR3 sequence is 14 residues long. The CDR3 coding sequence is TGCGCCAGCAGCTTGGCGGGGGAGACAGATACGCAGTATTTT. Translation: CASSLAGETDTQYF.

The CDR3 is CASSITGGTNEKLFF. The CDR3 nucleotides are TGCGCCAGCAGCATTACAGGGGGAACTAATGAAAAACTGTTTTTT. V usage is TRBV5-1 and J usage is TRBJ1-4; 8 bases are a match to TRBD1. The CDR3 contains 15 residues. V shed 4 bases, J shed 1 base, and the junction held 3 bases outside the gene matches. Germline V gene sequence: CDR1 SGHRS, CDR2 YFSETQ.

This clone was observed a few times. The chain uses TRBV7-9 and TRBJ2-1; tentatively, D is TRBD1 (5 bases). The CDR3 loop spans 15 amino acids. The germline gives CDR1 SEHNR, CDR2 FQNEAQ (reference sequence). Trimming cost V 5 bases and J 3 bases, with 14 bases left between them. CDR3 in DNA: TGTGCCAGCAGCGGCCCGGACACGTTCTACAATGAGCAGTTCTTC. It encodes CASSGPDTFYNEQFF.

The chain employs TRBV5-1 and TRBJ1-4, with 10 nucleotides matching TRBD1. J was trimmed by 6 bases and V by 2 bases; bases with no gene match: 4. The CDR3 has 15 residues. The germline V gene encodes CDR1 SGHRS and CDR2 YFSETQ. The DNA of the CDR3 is TGCGCCAGCAGCTTCGCTGGACAGGGGGATGAAAAACTGTTTTTT. Translating gives CASSFAGQGDEKLFF.

The J gene is TRBJ2-3, the V gene TRBV14, with a possible D match to TRBD1 (6 bases). There are 14 residues in the CDR3. The ends were cut back, 1 base at V and 4 bases at J, with 9 bases in the middle. Germline V gene data show CDR1 as SGHDN and CDR2 as FVKESK. CDR3 residues: CASSQVGAADTQYF. The CDR3, as DNA: TGTGCCAGCAGCCAAGTGGGGGCCGCAGATACGCAGTATTTT.

The rearrangement joins TRBV11-2 to TRBJ2-2; 9 bases are a match to TRBD1. Germline V gene sequence: CDR1 SGHAT, CDR2 FQNNGV. The CDR3 is made up of 16 amino acids. Unmatched junction bases numbered 4, after V lost 4 bases and J lost 1 base. CDR3 sequence: CASSWRQGGNTGELFF. CDR3 nucleotides: TGTGCCAGCAGCTGGAGACAGGGGGGGAACACCGGGGAGCTGTTTTTT.

This clone was detected only a few times. The rearrangement links TRBV5-1 to TRBJ2-5; TRBD2 aligns across 10 bases. Germline CDR1 reads SGHRS; CDR2 reads YFSETQ. V was clipped by 0 bases and J by 4 bases; unmatched bases: 9. The CDR3 runs to 17 residues. CDR3 protein: CASSLAQAGGPGETQYF. The CDR3 coding sequence is TGCGCCAGCAGCTTGGCCCAAGCGGGAGGGCCTGGAGAGACCCAGTACTTC.

The CDR3 reads CASSSVTGDYGYTF. The CDR3, as DNA: TGTGCCAGCTCATCGGTTACGGGTGACTATGGCTACACCTTC. The gene calls are TRBV18 and TRBJ1-2, with D unclear. Germline CDR1 reads KGHSH; CDR2 reads LQKENI. This CDR3 has 14 amino acids. V was pared by 5 bases and J by 3 bases, with 13 bases between.

This clone was observed a few times. The chain joins TRBV4-1 to TRBJ1-1; D not resolved. This CDR3 has 16 amino acids. CDR1 is MGHRA and CDR2 is YSYEKL in the germline V gene. The ends were cut back, 4 bases at V and 1 base at J, with 16 bases in the middle. CDR3 nucleotide sequence: TGCGCCAGCAGCCCCCGACTAGCCGGGTGGAACACTGAAGCTTTCTTT. As protein: CASSPRLAGWNTEAFF.

The chain is built from TRBV4-1 and TRBJ2-4, with D possibly matching TRBD2 (5 bases). Trimming pared 1 base from V and 0 bases from J, leaving 22 bases between. CDR1 and CDR2 from the germline V gene are MGHRA and YSYEKL. This CDR3 has 20 residues. The CDR3 nucleotides read TGCGCCAGCAGCCAAGGGGTGCCCGCGGAGGACGGGGTAGCCAAAAACATTCAGTACTTC. It yields the protein CASSQGVPAEDGVAKNIQYF.

The chain couples TRBV29-1 to TRBJ2-4, with D possibly being TRBD1 (6 bases). The CDR3 runs to 13 residues. V gave up 5 bases and J gave up 0 bases, with 8 bases separating them. Looked up from germline, CDR1 is SQVTM and CDR2 is ANQGSEA. The DNA for the CDR3 is TGCAGCGTTACAGGGATAGCCAAAAACATTCAGTACTTC. It yields the protein CSVTGIAKNIQYF.

The rearrangement uses TRBV20-1 and TRBJ2-1, with unresolved D. V dropped 2 bases and J dropped 6 bases, with 2 bases sitting between them. Germline V gene sequence: CDR1 DFQATT, CDR2 SNEGSKA (reference sequence). The CDR3 spans 10 residues. The CDR3 region has the DNA TGCAGTGCTAGACTCAATGAGCAGTTCTTC. It codes for CSARLNEQFF.

The chain has TRBV11-2 and TRBJ1-2; no clear D. Trimming removed 2 bases at V and 2 bases at J, with 9 bases between. Germline-derived CDR1 and CDR2 are SGHAT and FQNNGV. There are 14 residues in the CDR3. The DNA for the CDR3 is TGTGCCAGCAGCTTACTTCACGGGAACTATGGCTACACCTTC. Translating gives CASSLLHGNYGYTF.

This clone was picked up one time. The rearrangement links TRBV11-2 to TRBJ2-1; 9 nucleotides line up with TRBD2. CDR3 length: 15 residues. The J segment lost 8 bases and the V segment lost 7 bases, leaving 12 bases of the junction unmatched. Germline V gene lookup returns CDR1 SGHAT and CDR2 FQNNGV. DNA for the CDR3: TGTGCCAGCAACCCGGGAGTAGCGGGAGTAGATGAGCAGTTCTTC. Amino acids: CASNPGVAGVDEQFF. Full variable domain (outside the CDR3, taken from reference TRBV11-2 and TRBJ2-1): EAGVAQSPRYKIIEKRQSVAFWCNPISGHATLYWYQQILGQGPKLLIQFQNNGVVDDSQLPKDRFSAERLKGVDSTLKIQPAKLEDSAVYLCASNPGVAGVDEQFFGPGTRLTVL.

This chain links TRBV4-1 with TRBJ2-2; 8 bases map to TRBD2. CDR1 is MGHRA and CDR2 is YSYEKL in the germline V gene. This CDR3 comprises 16 residues. The V and J ends lost 4 bases and 6 bases, in that order; junction bases with no gene match: 10. The CDR3 DNA follows: TGCGCCAGCAGCCGGGAGGCCGGGAGGGCCGCCGGGGAGCTGTTTTTT. Its protein product is CASSREAGRAAGELFF.

The chain recombines TRBV7-3 with TRBJ2-1, with 9 positions matching TRBD2. Germline V gene lookup returns CDR1 SGHTA and CDR2 FQGTGA. The V and J ends lost 0 bases and 12 bases, in that order; junction bases with no gene match: 3. This CDR3 is built from 13 residues. The CDR3 sequence: CASSLTGREGQFF. In nucleotides, the CDR3 is TGTGCCAGCAGCTTAACCGGGCGGGAGGGGCAGTTCTTC. The full variable domain, its missing parts supplied by reference TRBV7-3 and TRBJ2-1, is GAGVSQTPSNKVTEKGKYVELRCDPISGHTALYWYRQSLGQGPEFLIYFQGTGAADDSGLPNDRFFAVRPEGSVSTLKIQRTERGDSAVYLCASSLTGREGQFFGPGTRLTVL.

This clone turned up a few times. The chain combines TRBV2 with TRBJ2-1; D remains ambiguous. Germline CDR1 reads SNHLY; CDR2 reads FYNNEI. V gave up 4 bases and J gave up 1 base, with 14 bases separating them. The CDR3 totals 16 residues. CDR3 residues: CASSVRLDMSYNEQFF. The DNA of the CDR3 is TGTGCCAGCAGTGTAAGGCTAGATATGTCCTACAATGAGCAGTTCTTC.

J is TRBJ2-2 and V is TRBV18, with D possibly matching TRBD2 (6 bases). This CDR3 comprises 16 residues. The V gene lost 0 bases and the J gene lost 3 bases, with 11 bases spanning the gap. The V gene's germline CDR1 is KGHSH and CDR2 LQKENI. The CDR3 loop reads CASSPPIPGDTGELFF. The CDR3 nucleotides read TGTGCCAGCTCACCACCGATCCCGGGAGACACCGGGGAGCTGTTTTTT.

The sample holds a few counts of this clone. The chain uses TRBV2 and TRBJ2-1; 14 nucleotides agree with TRBD2. CDR1 is SNHLY, CDR2 FYNNEI, per germline. V shed 8 bases, J shed 9 bases, and the junction held 9 bases outside the gene matches. The CDR3 sequence is 15 residues long. CDR3 residues: CASGEMGLAGVEQFF. Here the CDR3 DNA reads TGTGCCAGCGGGGAGATGGGACTAGCGGGAGTTGAGCAGTTCTTC.